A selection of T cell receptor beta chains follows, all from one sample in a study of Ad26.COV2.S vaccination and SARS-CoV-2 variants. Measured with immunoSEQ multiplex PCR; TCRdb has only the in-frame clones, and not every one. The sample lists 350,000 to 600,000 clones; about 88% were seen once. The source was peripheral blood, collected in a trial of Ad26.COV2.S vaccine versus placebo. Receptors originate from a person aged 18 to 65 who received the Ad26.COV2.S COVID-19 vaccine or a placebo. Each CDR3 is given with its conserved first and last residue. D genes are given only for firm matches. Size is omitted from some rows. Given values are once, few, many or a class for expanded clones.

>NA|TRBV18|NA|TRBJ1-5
TGTGCCAGCTCACCAGGGGGCGAGAAGCCCCAGCATTTT
CASSPGGEKPQHF
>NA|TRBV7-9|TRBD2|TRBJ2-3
TGTGCCAGCAGCTACGGACTAGCGGGAGTTGATACGCAGTATTTT
CASSYGLAGVDTQYF
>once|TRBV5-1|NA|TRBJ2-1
TGCGCCAGCAGCTTGGGTCGTCTGAGCTCCTACAATGAGCAGTTCTTC
CASSLGRLSSYNEQFF
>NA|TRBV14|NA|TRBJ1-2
TGTGCCAGCAGCCAAGAATCGGTTTTTTCCTATGGCTACACCTTC
CASSQESVFSYGYTF
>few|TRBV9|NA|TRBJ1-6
TGTGCCAGCAGCGGGGCCGGAGTCTCACCCCTCCACTTT
CASSGAGVSPLHF
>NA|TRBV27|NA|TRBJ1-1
TGTGCCAGCAGGGAGACCATGAACACTGAAGCTTTCTTT
CASRETMNTEAFF
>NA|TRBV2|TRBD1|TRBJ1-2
TGTGCCAGCAGGGACAGGGTTGGTGGCTACACCTTC
CASRDRVGGYTF
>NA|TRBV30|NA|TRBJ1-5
TGTGCCTGGGGGCTGGACTCCCCACAGCCCCAGCATTTT
CAWGLDSPQPQHF
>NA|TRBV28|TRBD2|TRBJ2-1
TGTGCCAGCAGTTTTCCCCTAGCGGGAGCCTACAATGAGCAGTTCTTC
CASSFPLAGAYNEQFF
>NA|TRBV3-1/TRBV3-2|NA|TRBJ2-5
TGTGCCAGCAGCCAAGGACTAGGTGGGGAGACCCAGTACTTC
CASSQGLGGETQYF
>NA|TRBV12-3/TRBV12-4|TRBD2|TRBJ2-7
TGTGCCAGCAACGGGGGGGGCGGGAACGAGCAGTACTTC
CASNGGGGNEQYF
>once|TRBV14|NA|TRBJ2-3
TGTGCCAGCAGTCCCCAATTGGGTTCAGATACGCAGTATTTT
CASSPQLGSDTQYF
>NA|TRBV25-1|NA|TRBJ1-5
TGTGCCAGCAGTGAAGACGGGGGCCCCAATCAGCCCCAGCATTTT
CASSEDGGPNQPQHF
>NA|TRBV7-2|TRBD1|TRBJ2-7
TGTGCCAGCAGCGCCGGGACAGGGGGTTTCTACGAGCAGTACTTC
CASSAGTGGFYEQYF
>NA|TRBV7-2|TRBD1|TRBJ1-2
TGTGCCAGCAGCGCGGGACAGGGAGGTTTCAACTATGGCTACACCTTC
CASSAGQGGFNYGYTF
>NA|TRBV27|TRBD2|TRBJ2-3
TGTGCCAGCAGTTTTTGGGGACTAGCGGGGCTCACAGATACGCAGTATTTT
CASSFWGLAGLTDTQYF
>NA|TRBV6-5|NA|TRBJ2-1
TGTGCCAGCAAACGCCAGCCCCCGGCGTGGAATGAGCAGTTCTTC
CASKRQPPAWNEQFF
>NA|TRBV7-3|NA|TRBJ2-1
TGTGCCAGCAGCTTATTTGGGTCCCCTGGGGCGGCGACCAATGAGCAGTTCTTC
CASSLFGSPGAATNEQFF
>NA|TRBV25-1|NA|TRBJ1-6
TGTGCCAGCAAAGGCCTAGGTTCACCCCTCCACTTT
CASKGLGSPLHF
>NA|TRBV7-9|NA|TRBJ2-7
TGTGCCAGCAGCCCCCGGGGTATCGGGGGAGGCTACGAGCAGTACTTC
CASSPRGIGGGYEQYF
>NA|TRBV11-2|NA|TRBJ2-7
TGTGCCAGCAGCTTAGATCCGGGAGTAGTTGGCCGAGTAGACAACTTC
CASSLDPGVVGRVDNF
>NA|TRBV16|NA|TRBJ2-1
TGTGCCAGCAGCCAGCAGGGGGGGGATGAGCAGTTCTTC
CASSQQGGDEQFF
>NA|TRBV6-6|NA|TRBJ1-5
TGTGCCAGCAGCTTAATGACAGCCACTCAGCCCCAGCATTTT
CASSLMTATQPQHF
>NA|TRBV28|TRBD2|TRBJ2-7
TGTGCCAGCAGTTTAGGGCTAGCGGACCTCTCCTACGAGCAGTACTTC
CASSLGLADLSYEQYF
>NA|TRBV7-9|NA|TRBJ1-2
TGTGCCAGCAGCCAAAGGACAGATGCTTATGGCTACACCTTC
CASSQRTDAYGYTF
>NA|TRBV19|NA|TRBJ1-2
TGTGCCAGTAGTATCTCGACGGGAAACTATGGCTACACCTTC
CASSISTGNYGYTF
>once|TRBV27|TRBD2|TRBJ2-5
TGTGCCAGCAGTTTAAGGCTAGCGGGCGTACAAGAGACCCAGTACTTC
CASSLRLAGVQETQYF
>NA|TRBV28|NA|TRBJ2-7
TGTGCCACCGGGACGGACTACGAGCAGTACTTC
CATGTDYEQYF
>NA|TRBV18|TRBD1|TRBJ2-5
TGTGCCAGCTCACCCCTTCGACAGGGGGAGACCCAGTACTTC
CASSPLRQGETQYF
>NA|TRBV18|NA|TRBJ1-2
TGTGCCAGCTCACAGGAAGGGGTCTATGGCTACACCTTC
CASSQEGVYGYTF
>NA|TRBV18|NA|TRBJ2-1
TGTGCCAGCTCACCAACCCTAGCCGGGTCCTACAATGAGCAGTTCTTC
CASSPTLAGSYNEQFF
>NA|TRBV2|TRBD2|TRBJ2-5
TGTGCCTGCTTCCGGGGACTAGCGCTCCCGATCCAGTACTTC
CACFRGLALPIQYF
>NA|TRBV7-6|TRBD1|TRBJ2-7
TGTGCCAGCAGCTTAGCGTGGGGACAGTCAGAGCAGTACTTC
CASSLAWGQSEQYF
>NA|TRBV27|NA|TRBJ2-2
TGTGCCAGCAGTTCGATCGGAAGGATGCCCACCGGGGAGCTGTTTTTT
CASSSIGRMPTGELFF
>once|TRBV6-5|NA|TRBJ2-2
TGTGCCAGCAGCCAAGGGAGTCAGGGCGGGGAGCTGTTTTTT
CASSQGSQGGELFF
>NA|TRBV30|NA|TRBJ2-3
TGTGCCTGGAGTGGCCTCACAGATACGCAGTATTTT
CAWSGLTDTQYF
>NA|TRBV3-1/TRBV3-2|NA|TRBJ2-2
TGTGCCAGCAGCCACGTGGGGGTCGGGAGGAACACCGGGGAGCTGTTTTTT
CASSHVGVGRNTGELFF
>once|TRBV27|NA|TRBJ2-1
TGTGCCAGCAGTGGGCGCGGGCGGGGCAATGAGCAGTTCTTC
CASSGRGRGNEQFF
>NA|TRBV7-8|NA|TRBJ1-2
TGTGCCAGCAGCCTGACTTTTTCGTCTGGCTACACCTTC
CASSLTFSSGYTF
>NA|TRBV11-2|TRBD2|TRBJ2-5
TGTGCCAGCAGCTTAGCGGGGGGGCTGGAGACCCAGTACTTC
CASSLAGGLETQYF
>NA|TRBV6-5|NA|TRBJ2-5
TGTGCCAGCAGGCCGACAGGCGGACAGACCCAGTACTTC
CASRPTGGQTQYF
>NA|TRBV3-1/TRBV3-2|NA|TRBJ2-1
TGTGCCAGCAGCCAAGAAGGCGGGGGCGCATATTACAATGAGCAGTTCTTC
CASSQEGGGAYYNEQFF
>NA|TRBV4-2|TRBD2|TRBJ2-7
TGTGCCAGCAGCCAATCTAGCGGGAACCCCTACGAGCAGTACTTC
CASSQSSGNPYEQYF
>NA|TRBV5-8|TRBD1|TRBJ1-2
TGTGCCAGCAGCACTCCCGGGACAGGGTCTCGCGGCTACACCTTC
CASSTPGTGSRGYTF
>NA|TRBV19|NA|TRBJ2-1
TGTGCCAGTAGTTTCCTCACCTACTCCTACAATGAGCAGTTCTTC
CASSFLTYSYNEQFF
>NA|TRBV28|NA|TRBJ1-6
TGTGCCAGCAGTTTACGGCGAGCGAATTCACCCCTCCACTTT
CASSLRRANSPLHF
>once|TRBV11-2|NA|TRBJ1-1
TGTGCCAGCAGCTTAGGACACTACCCGAACACTGAAGCTTTCTTT
CASSLGHYPNTEAFF
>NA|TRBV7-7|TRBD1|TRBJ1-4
TGTGCTAGCAGCCTGGGGACAGGGCGGAATGAAAAACTGTTTTTT
CASSLGTGRNEKLFF
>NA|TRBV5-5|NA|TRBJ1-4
TGTGCCAGCAGCTTGGGTCAGGAGGACAACGAAAAACTGTTTTTT
CASSLGQEDNEKLFF
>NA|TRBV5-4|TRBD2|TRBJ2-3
TGTGCCAGCAGCCCGGGGGCGGGACTAGCGGGGCCAGATACGCAGTATTTT
CASSPGAGLAGPDTQYF
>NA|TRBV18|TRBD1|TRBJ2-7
TGTGCCAGCTCACCGAACCGGGACAGGGGAACCTACGAGCAGTACTTC
CASSPNRDRGTYEQYF